Shown below are 18 T cell receptor beta chains from a single sample sequenced in a study of glioma-infiltrating T cells after dendritic cell vaccination. Sequencing was performed with immunoSEQ multiplex PCR; in TCRdb, only in-frame clones are kept and a portion is missing. The repertoire consists of roughly 83,000 clones, with 65% to 90% occurring once and the leading ten covering 15% to 18%. The sequencing here drew on blood, taken before dendritic cell vaccination. The receptors shown here come from a human donor with glioblastoma.

The V and J genes are TRBV5-1 and TRBJ2-2, with 7 bases identical to TRBD2. CDR1 and CDR2 (germline): SGHRS, YFSETQ. Trimming at V came to 5 bases and at J to 0 bases, leaving 7 bases not matched to a gene. The CDR3 loop spans 16 amino acids. CDR3 DNA sequence: TGCGCCAGCAGTGGGAGGGAATACACGAACACCGGGGAGCTGTTTTTT. Protein: CASSGREYTNTGELFF.

The rearrangement joins TRBV9 to TRBJ1-6, with D maybe TRBD1 (5 bases). This CDR3 contains 13 residues. Germline assignment: CDR1 SGDLS and CDR2 YYNGEE. With 5 bases removed from V and 4 bases from J, the gap between germline ends came to 7 bases. CDR3 protein: CASSRQYNSPLHF. CDR3 nucleotide sequence: TGTGCCAGCAGTAGACAGTATAATTCACCCCTCCACTTT.

The chain links TRBV7-2 to TRBJ1-2; no firm D call. V lost 8 bases and J lost 3, with 22 bases in between. Germline V gives CDR1 SGHTA, CDR2 FQGNSA. The CDR3 consists of 16 residues. The CDR3 bases are TGTGCCAGCGATTTCGGGGAGGGCCACGTCGACTATGGCTACACCTTC. Translated, it gives CASDFGEGHVDYGYTF.

This chain's CDR3 is CASSLVFGTGFRGYTF. CDR3 sequence (DNA): TGTGCCAGCAGCTTGGTGTTTGGGACAGGGTTCCGTGGCTACACCTTC. The rearrangement joins TRBV5-4 to TRBJ1-2; 9 bases fit TRBD1. CDR1 SGHNT and CDR2 YYREEE come from the germline V gene (reference sequence). The J segment lost 7 bases and the V segment lost 0 bases, leaving 10 bases of the junction unmatched. The CDR3 is 16 residues long.

This clone was seen a few times. The chain combines TRBV7-2 with TRBJ2-2, with D uncertain. Germline V gene lookup returns CDR1 SGHTA and CDR2 FQGNSA. With 5 bases removed from V and 5 bases from J, the gap between germline ends came to 6 bases. The CDR3 has 12 residues. CDR3 nucleotides: TGTGCCAGCAGCACACCGACCGGGGAGCTGTTTTTT. Translation: CASSTPTGELFF.

The gene calls are TRBV5-1 and TRBJ2-1, with D perhaps TRBD1 (6 bases). The CDR3 is 15 amino acids. Trimming left V 2 bases short and J 6 bases short, with 15 bases between. CDR1 SGHRS and CDR2 YFSETQ come from the germline V gene. CDR3 coding DNA: TGCGCCAGCAGCTTTCAAAGCCGGGACACCAATGAGCAGTTCTTC. Its protein product is CASSFQSRDTNEQFF.

The rearrangement links TRBV19 to TRBJ2-1, with TRBD2 matching over 8 bases. Unmatched junction bases numbered 5, after V lost 3 bases and J lost 4 bases. The CDR3 consists of 15 residues. Looked up from germline, CDR1 is LNHDA and CDR2 is SQIVND (reference sequence). The CDR3: CASSIVLAAYNEQFF. CDR3 nucleotide sequence: TGTGCCAGTAGTATTGTACTAGCGGCTTACAATGAGCAGTTCTTC. The complete variable domain, with remaining parts taken from reference TRBV19 and TRBJ2-1, reads DGGITQSPKYLFRKEGQNVTLSCEQNLNHDAMYWYRQDPGQGLRLIYYSQIVNDFQKGDIAEGYSVSREKKESFPLTVTSAQKNPTAFYLCASSIVLAAYNEQFFGPGTRLTVL.

This chain links TRBV2 with TRBJ2-3; perhaps TRBD1 as D (6 bases). V lost 6 bases and J lost 1, with 14 bases in between. Germline V gene sequence: CDR1 SNHLY, CDR2 FYNNEI. This CDR3 has 15 amino acids. CDR3 sequence: CASRTTGYGTDTQYF. Written as DNA, the CDR3 is TGTGCCAGCAGAACCACAGGGTACGGCACAGATACGCAGTATTTT.

The chain joins TRBV19 to TRBJ1-5, with D tentatively TRBD1 (6 bases). This CDR3 contains 15 residues. Looked up from germline, CDR1 is LNHDA and CDR2 is SQIVND (reference sequence). V lost 6 bases, J lost 5 bases, and 17 bases lay in between. CDR3: CASSSEGGGYQPQHF. The DNA of the CDR3 is TGTGCCAGTAGCTCAGAGGGGGGAGGGTATCAGCCCCAGCATTTT.

This rearrangement joins TRBV6-1 to TRBJ1-1, with D maybe TRBD1 (6 bases). The germline gives CDR1 MNHNS, CDR2 SASEGT. V shed 2 bases and J shed 0 bases, with 10 bases lying between them. The CDR3 runs 15 residues. The chain's CDR3 is CASSEQGPMNTEAFF. The CDR3 DNA sequence: TGTGCCAGCAGTGAACAGGGGCCAATGAACACTGAAGCTTTCTTT.

V gene TRBV5-1 combines with J gene TRBJ1-2; 7 nucleotides match TRBD1. Germline CDR1 is SGHRS and CDR2 is YFSETQ. V dropped 7 bases and J dropped 8; count of bases not matched to a gene: 14. This CDR3 region has 14 residues. CDR3 sequence (DNA): TGCGCCAGCGGGACTCAGGGGGACGCTATGGGCTACACCTTC. Its translation: CASGTQGDAMGYTF.

The V call is TRBV4-1, the J call TRBJ1-1; no reliable D call. The length of the CDR3 is 11 residues. V dropped 3 bases and J dropped 10 bases, with 9 bases sitting between them. Germline assignment: CDR1 MGHRA and CDR2 YSYEKL. CDR3 coding DNA: TGCGCCAGCAGCCACCCGGGGATAGCTTTCTTT. The encoded protein is CASSHPGIAFF.

The chain has TRBV9 and TRBJ2-7; TRBD1 aligns across 9 bases. The V and J ends lost 0 bases and 1 base, in that order; junction bases with no gene match: 2. The CDR3 extends over 15 amino acids. Germline V gene data show CDR1 as SGDLS and CDR2 as YYNGEE. The CDR3 region has the DNA TGTGCCAGCAGCGTAGCCGGGACAGGGTCCTACGAGCAGTACTTC. As protein: CASSVAGTGSYEQYF. Full variable domain (rest looked up from reference TRBV9 and TRBJ2-7): DSGVTQTPKHLITATGQRVTLRCSPRSGDLSVYWYQQSLDQGLQFLIQYYNGEERAKGNILERFSAQQFPDLHSELNLSSLELGDSALYFCASSVAGTGSYEQYFGPGTRLTVT.

The chain joins TRBV19 to TRBJ2-5; D uncertain. Trimming stripped 3 bases from V and 3 bases from J, with 5 bases between. The V gene's germline CDR1 is LNHDA and CDR2 SQIVND (reference sequence). The CDR3 length is 12 residues. CDR3 amino acids: CASSINKETQYF. In nucleotides, the CDR3 is TGTGCCAGTAGTATCAACAAAGAGACCCAGTACTTC.

The chain recombines TRBV19 with TRBJ1-2, with D perhaps TRBD1 (6 bases). The CDR3 consists of 13 residues. Germline V gene sequence: CDR1 LNHDA, CDR2 SQIVND (reference sequence). V dropped 5 bases and J dropped 4 bases, with 11 bases sitting between them. The CDR3 region is CASSVQGIYGYTF. The CDR3, as DNA: TGTGCCAGTAGTGTACAGGGCATCTATGGCTACACCTTC. The complete variable domain, with remaining parts taken from reference TRBV19 and TRBJ1-2, reads DGGITQSPKYLFRKEGQNVTLSCEQNLNHDAMYWYRQDPGQGLRLIYYSQIVNDFQKGDIAEGYSVSREKKESFPLTVTSAQKNPTAFYLCASSVQGIYGYTFGSGTRLTVV.

V gene TRBV19 combines with J gene TRBJ1-1; D remains ambiguous. The CDR3 has 14 amino acids. Germline V lookup: CDR1 LNHDA, CDR2 SQIVND (reference sequence). Trimming cost V 3 bases and J 2 bases, with 10 bases left between them. The CDR3 loop is CASSMGSLNTEAFF. The CDR3 region has the DNA TGTGCCAGTAGTATGGGCAGCCTTAACACTGAAGCTTTCTTT.

J is TRBJ1-2 and V is TRBV6-1, with D hard to call. This CDR3 region has 14 residues. Germline-derived CDR1 and CDR2 are MNHNS and SASEGT. V was clipped by 1 base and J by 2 bases, with 8 bases between them. The CDR3 spells CASSEGIRNYGYTF. CDR3 nucleotide sequence: TGTGCCAGCAGTGAAGGGATCAGGAACTATGGCTACACCTTC.

V usage is TRBV7-8 and J usage is TRBJ2-1, with 15 bases lining up with TRBD2. CDR1 and CDR2 from the germline V gene are SGHVS and FQNEAQ. There are 18 residues in the CDR3. The J segment lost 4 bases and the V segment lost 5 bases, leaving 9 bases of the junction unmatched. CDR3 in amino acids: CASSPGLAGGVKYNEQFF. In DNA form, the CDR3 reads TGTGCCAGCAGCCCGGGACTAGCGGGAGGTGTTAAGTACAATGAGCAGTTCTTC.